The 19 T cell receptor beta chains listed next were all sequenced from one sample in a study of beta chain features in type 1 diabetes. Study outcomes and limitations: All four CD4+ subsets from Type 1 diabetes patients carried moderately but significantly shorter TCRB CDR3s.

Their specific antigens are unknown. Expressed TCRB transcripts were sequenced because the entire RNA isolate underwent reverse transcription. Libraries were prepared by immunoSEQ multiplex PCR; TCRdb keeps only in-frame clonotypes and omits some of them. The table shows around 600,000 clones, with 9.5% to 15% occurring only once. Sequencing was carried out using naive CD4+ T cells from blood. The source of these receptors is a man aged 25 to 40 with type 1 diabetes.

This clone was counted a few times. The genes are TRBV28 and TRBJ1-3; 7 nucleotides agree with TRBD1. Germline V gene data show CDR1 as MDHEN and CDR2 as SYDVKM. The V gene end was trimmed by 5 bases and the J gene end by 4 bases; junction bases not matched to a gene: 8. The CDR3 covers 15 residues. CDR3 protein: CASSVKQGIGNTIYF. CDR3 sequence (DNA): TGTGCCAGCAGTGTGAAACAGGGGATCGGAAACACCATATATTTT.

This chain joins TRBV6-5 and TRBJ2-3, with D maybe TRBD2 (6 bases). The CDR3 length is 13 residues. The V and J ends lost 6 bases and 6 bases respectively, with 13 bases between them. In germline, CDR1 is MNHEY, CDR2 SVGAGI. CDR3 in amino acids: CASRKTSTDTQYF. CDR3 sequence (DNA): TGTGCCAGCAGAAAGACTAGTACGGATACGCAGTATTTT.

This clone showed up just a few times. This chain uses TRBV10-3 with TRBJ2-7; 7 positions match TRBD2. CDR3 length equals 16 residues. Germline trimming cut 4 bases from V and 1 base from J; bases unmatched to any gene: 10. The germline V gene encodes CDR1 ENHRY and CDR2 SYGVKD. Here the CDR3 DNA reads TGTGCCATCAGTGCCCCGGGGGGTGGTAGGTCCTACGAGCAGTACTTC. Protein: CAISAPGGGRSYEQYF.

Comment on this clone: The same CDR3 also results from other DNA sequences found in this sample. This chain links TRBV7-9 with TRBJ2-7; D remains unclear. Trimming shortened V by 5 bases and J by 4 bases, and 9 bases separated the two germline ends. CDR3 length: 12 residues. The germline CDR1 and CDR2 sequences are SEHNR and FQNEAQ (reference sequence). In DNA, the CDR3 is TGTGCCAGCAGCGCAGCATCATACGAGCAGTACTTC. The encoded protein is CASSAASYEQYF. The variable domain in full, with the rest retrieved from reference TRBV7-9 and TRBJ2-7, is DTGVSQNPRHKITKRGQNVTFRCDPISEHNRLYWYRQTLGQGPEFLTYFQNEAQLEKSRLLSDRFSAERPKGSFSTLEIQRTEQGDSAMYLCASSAASYEQYFGPGTRLTVT.

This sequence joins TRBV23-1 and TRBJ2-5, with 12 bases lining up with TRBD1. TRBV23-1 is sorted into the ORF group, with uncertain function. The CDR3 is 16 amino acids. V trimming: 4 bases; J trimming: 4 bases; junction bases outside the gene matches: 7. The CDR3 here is CASSRMGQGAAETQYF. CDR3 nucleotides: TGCGCCAGCAGTCGGATGGGACAGGGGGCGGCAGAGACCCAGTACTTC.

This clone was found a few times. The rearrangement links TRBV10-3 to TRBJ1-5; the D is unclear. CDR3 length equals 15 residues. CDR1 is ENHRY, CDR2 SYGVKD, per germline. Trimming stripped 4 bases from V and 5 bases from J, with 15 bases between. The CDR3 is CAISGSGRVDQPQHF. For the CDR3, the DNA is TGTGCCATCAGTGGGAGTGGTAGGGTGGATCAGCCCCAGCATTTT.

The CDR3 DNA reads as TGTGCCAGCAGCGTAGGTAGCTCCTACGAGCAGTACTTC. This codes for CASSVGSSYEQYF. V and J are TRBV9 and TRBJ2-5; no reliable D call. The end of the DNA is better explained by TRBJ2-7, so the J call may be wrong. The CDR3 spans 13 residues. The germline CDR1 and CDR2 sequences are SGDLS and YYNGEE.

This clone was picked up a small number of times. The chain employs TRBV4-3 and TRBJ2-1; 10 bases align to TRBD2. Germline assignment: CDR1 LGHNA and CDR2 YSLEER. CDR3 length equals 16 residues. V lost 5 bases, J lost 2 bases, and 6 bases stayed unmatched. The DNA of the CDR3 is TGCGCCAGCAGCTATGTTACTAGCGGGGCCTACAATGAGCAGTTCTTC. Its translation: CASSYVTSGAYNEQFF.

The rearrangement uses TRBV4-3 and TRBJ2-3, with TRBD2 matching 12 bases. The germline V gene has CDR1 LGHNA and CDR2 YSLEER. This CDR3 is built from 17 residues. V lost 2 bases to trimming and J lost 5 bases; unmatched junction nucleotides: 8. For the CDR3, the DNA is TGCGCCAGCAGCCAACTACCTAGCGGGGGGGCGATAGATACGCAGTATTTT. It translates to CASSQLPSGGAIDTQYF.

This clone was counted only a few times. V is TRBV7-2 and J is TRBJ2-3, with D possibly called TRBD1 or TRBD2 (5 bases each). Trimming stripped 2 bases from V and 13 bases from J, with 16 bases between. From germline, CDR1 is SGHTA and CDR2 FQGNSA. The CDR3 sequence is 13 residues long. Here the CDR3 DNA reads TGTGCCAGCAGCTTAAGGGACGGGGAAGAGGAGTATTTT. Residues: CASSLRDGEEEYF. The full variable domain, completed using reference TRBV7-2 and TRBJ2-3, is GAGVSQSPSNKVTEKGKDVELRCDPISGHTALYWYRQSLGQGLEFLIYFQGNSAPDKSGLPSDRFSAERTGGSVSTLTIQRTQQEDSAVYLCASSLRDGEEEYFGPGTRLTVL.

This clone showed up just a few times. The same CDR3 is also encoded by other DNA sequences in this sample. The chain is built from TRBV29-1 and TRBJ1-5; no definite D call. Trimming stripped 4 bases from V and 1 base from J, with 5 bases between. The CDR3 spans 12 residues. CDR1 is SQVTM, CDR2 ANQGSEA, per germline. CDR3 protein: CSVGDSNQPQHF. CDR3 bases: TGCAGCGTTGGAGACAGCAATCAGCCCCAGCATTTT. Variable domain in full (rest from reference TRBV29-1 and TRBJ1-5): SAVISQKPSRDICQRGTSLTIQCQVDSQVTMMFWYRQQPGQSLTLIATANQGSEATYESGFVIDKFPISRPNLTFSTLTVSNMSPEDSSIYLCSVGDSNQPQHFGDGTRLSIL.

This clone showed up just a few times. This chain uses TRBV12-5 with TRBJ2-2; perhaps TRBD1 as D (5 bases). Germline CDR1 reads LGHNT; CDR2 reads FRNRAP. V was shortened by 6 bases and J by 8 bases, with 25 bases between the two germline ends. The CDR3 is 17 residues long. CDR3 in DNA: TGTGCTAGTGGGCCCCCCCCGGCAGGGCAGGGTTTGGGGGAGCTGTTTTTT. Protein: CASGPPPAGQGLGELFF. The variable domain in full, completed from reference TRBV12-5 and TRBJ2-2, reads DARVTQTPRHKVTEMGQEVTMRCQPILGHNTVFWYRQTMMQGLELLAYFRNRAPLDDSGMPKDRFSAEMPDATLATLKIQPSEPRDSAVYFCASGPPPAGQGLGELFFGEGSRLTVL.

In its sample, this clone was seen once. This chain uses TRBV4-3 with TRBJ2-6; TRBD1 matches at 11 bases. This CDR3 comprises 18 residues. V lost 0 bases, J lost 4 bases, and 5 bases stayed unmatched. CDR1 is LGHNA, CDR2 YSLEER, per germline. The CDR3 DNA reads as TGCGCCAGCAGCCAAGATAGGACAGGGGGCTTAGGGGCCAACGTCCTGACTTTC. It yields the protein CASSQDRTGGLGANVLTF.

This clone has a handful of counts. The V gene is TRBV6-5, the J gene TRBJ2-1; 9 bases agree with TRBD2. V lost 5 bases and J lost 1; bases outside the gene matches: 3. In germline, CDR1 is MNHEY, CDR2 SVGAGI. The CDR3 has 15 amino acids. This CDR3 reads CASSISGGSYNEQFF. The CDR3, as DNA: TGTGCCAGCAGTATAAGCGGGGGGTCCTACAATGAGCAGTTCTTC.

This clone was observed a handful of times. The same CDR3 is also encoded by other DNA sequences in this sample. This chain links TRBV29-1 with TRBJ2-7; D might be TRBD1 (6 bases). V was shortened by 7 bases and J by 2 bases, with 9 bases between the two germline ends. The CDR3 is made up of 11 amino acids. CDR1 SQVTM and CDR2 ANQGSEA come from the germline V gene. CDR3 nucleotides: TGCAGCGCTGGGGACACCTACGAGCAGTACTTC. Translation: CSAGDTYEQYF.

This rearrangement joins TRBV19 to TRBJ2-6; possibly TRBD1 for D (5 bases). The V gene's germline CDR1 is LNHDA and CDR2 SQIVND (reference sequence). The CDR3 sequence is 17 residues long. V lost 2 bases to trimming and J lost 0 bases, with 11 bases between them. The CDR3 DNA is TGTGCCAGTAGTATATGGGGTGACAGCTCTGGGGCCAACGTCCTGACTTTC. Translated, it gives CASSIWGDSSGANVLTF.

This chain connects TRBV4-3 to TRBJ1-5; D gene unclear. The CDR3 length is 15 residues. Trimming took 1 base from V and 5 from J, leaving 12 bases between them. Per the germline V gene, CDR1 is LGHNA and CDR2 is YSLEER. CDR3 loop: CASSQVSGPDQPQHF. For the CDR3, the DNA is TGCGCCAGCAGCCAAGTTTCCGGGCCAGATCAGCCCCAGCATTTT.

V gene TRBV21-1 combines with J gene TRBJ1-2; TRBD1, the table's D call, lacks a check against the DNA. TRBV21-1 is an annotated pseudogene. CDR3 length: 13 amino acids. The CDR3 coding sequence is TGTGCCAGCAGCGAAGACAGGGGGTATGGCTACACCTTC. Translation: CASSEDRGYGYTF.

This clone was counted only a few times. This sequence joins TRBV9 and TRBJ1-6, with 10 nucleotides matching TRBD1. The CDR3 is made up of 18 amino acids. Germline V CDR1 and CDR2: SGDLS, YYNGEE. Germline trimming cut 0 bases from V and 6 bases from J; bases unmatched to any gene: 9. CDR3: CASSVGDRGSGPNSPLHF. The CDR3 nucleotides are TGTGCCAGCAGCGTAGGGGACAGGGGATCGGGCCCTAATTCACCCCTCCACTTT.